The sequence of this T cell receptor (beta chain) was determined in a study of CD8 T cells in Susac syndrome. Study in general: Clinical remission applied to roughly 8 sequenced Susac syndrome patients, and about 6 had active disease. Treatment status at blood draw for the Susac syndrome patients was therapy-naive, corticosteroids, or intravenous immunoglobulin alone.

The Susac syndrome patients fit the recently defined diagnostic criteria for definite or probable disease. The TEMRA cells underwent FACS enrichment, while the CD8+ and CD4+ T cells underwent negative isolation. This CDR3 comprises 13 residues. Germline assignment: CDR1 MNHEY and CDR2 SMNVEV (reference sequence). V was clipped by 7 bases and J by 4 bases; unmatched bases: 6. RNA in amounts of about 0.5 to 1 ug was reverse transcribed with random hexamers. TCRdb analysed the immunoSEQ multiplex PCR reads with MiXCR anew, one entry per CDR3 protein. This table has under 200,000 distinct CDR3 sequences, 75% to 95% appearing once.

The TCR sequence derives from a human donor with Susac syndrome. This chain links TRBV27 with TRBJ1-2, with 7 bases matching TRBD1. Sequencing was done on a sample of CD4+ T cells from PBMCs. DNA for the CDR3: TGTGCCAGCAAGGGGACAGAATCCTATGGCTACACCTTC. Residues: CASKGTESYGYTF.